This T cell receptor beta chain was sequenced during a study of control samples from healthy donors and cancer patients. V shed 7 bases and J shed 14 bases, with 27 bases lying between them. The CDR3 length is 14 residues. Germline CDR1 SQVTM, CDR2 ANQGSEA. The repertoire was sequenced with immunoSEQ multiplex PCR; TCRdb's copy has only in-frame clones and lacks some. The top ten hold approximately 3.2% of the sample, which has around 140,000 clones, more than 90% seen once. V is TRBV29-1 and J is TRBJ2-1; possibly TRBD2 for D (5 bases). This TCR derives from a man aged 30 to 45 in good health. Input material: blood. In DNA, the CDR3 is TGCAGCGCCCCCCCCAACGCGGGCTCCTCTGGGGAGTTCTTC. Its protein product is CSAPPNAGSSGEFF.